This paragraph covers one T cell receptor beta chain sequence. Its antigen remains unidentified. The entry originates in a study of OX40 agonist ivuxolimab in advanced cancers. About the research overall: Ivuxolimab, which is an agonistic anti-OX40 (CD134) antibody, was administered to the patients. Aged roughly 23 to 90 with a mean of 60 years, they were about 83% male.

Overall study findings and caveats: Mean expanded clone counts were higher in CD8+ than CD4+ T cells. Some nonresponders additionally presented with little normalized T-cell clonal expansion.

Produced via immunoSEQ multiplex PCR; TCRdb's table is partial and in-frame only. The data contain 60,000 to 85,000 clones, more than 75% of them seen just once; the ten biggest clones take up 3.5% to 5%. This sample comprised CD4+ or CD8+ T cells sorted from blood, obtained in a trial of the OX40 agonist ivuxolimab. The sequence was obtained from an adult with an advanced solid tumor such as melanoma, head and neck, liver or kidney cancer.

Here the CDR3 DNA reads TGTGCCAGCAGCGTGAAGGGGGCGGAGGAAGCTTTCTTT. Its translation is CASSVKGAEEAFF. The V and J genes are TRBV9 and TRBJ1-1; 7 nucleotides agree with TRBD1. Germline values: CDR1 SGDLS, CDR2 YYNGEE. The CDR3 length is 13 residues. V shed 2 bases, J shed 8 bases, and the junction held 6 bases outside the gene matches.